The clone carrying this T cell receptor beta chain has more than one count but fewer than ten. The antigen is unknown. The investigators reverse transcribed all of the isolated RNA, so they sequenced expressed TCRB transcripts. TCRdb keeps only in-frame clones here, not all; method: immunoSEQ multiplex PCR. Of 150,000 or so clones in the sample, about 9.1% were seen once. These data come from a study of beta chain features in type 1 diabetes. Study as a whole: Patients were similar to healthy donors in age and gender (as well as in cell yields). Overall study results and limits: Sequencing the cDNA could make cells with high TCR expression show up more than they should.

Germline V gene sequence: CDR1 MNHNY, CDR2 SVGAGI (reference sequence). The CDR3 is made up of 13 amino acids. V lost 7 bases and J lost 8; bases outside the gene matches: 8. This chain joins TRBV6-6 and TRBJ1-2, with 9 bases identical to TRBD1. The TCR sequence derives from a woman between 40 and 55 years old in good health. The material sequenced was central memory CD4+ T cells from blood. The CDR3 loop reads CASNNRGPWGYTF. As DNA, the CDR3 is TGTGCCAGCAACAACAGGGGGCCCTGGGGCTACACCTTC.